The 21 T cell receptor beta chains given below trace back to one sample, sequenced in a study of shared clonotypes between healthy human individuals (TCRdb year 2020). Library method: the immunoSEQ multiplex PCR assay. Imported from immuneACCESS, the table was reduced by TCRdb to in-frame sequences with V and J called. These copies leave out some clones; in studies compared against another copy, an unresolved V gene accounts for under half, and the cause of the remainder is not known. In this sample the table shows roughly 300,000 clones, around 86% of which occur a single time. Clones ranked in the top ten supply 16% of the sample. Specimen: memory CD8+ T cells sorted from blood. The meaning of the sample's cell subset or site label: CD45RO+ cells pooled with CCR7-negative TemRA cells. The source is a man between 18 and 35 years old in good health.

The V gene is TRBV7-9, the J gene TRBJ1-5; 8 bases are a match to TRBD1. The CDR3 has 14 residues. CDR1 is SEHNR and CDR2 is FQNEAQ in the germline V gene (reference sequence). V gave up 8 bases and J gave up 5 bases; unmatched junction bases: 8. The CDR3 bases are TGTGCCAGCTCAGGGACAGGTAGGGATCAGCCCCAGCATTTT. This gives the protein CASSGTGRDQPQHF. Full variable domain (missing parts from reference TRBV7-9 and TRBJ1-5): DTGVSQNPRHKITKRGQNVTFRCDPISEHNRLYWYRQTLGQGPEFLTYFQNEAQLEKSRLLSDRFSAERPKGSFSTLEIQRTEQGDSAMYLCASSGTGRDQPQHFGDGTRLSIL.

This chain joins TRBV7-9 and TRBJ2-7, with D perhaps TRBD1 or TRBD2 (5 bases each). The CDR3 runs 17 residues. Germline-derived CDR1 and CDR2 are SEHNR and FQNEAQ (reference sequence). V was trimmed by 0 bases and J by 0 bases, leaving 15 bases between them. The chain's CDR3 is CASSLASGATSSYEQYF. CDR3 in DNA: TGTGCCAGCAGCTTAGCATCCGGGGCTACGAGCTCCTACGAGCAGTACTTC. Full variable domain (rest looked up from reference TRBV7-9 and TRBJ2-7): DTGVSQNPRHKITKRGQNVTFRCDPISEHNRLYWYRQTLGQGPEFLTYFQNEAQLEKSRLLSDRFSAERPKGSFSTLEIQRTEQGDSAMYLCASSLASGATSSYEQYFGPGTRLTVT.

This chain links TRBV5-1 with TRBJ2-1; D is undetermined. Looked up from germline, CDR1 is SGHRS and CDR2 is YFSETQ. V lost 4 bases and J 0 bases, leaving 14 bases between the germline ends. The CDR3 is 16 amino acids. The CDR3 here is CASSVDGRSSYNEQFF. DNA for the CDR3: TGCGCCAGCAGCGTGGACGGTAGGAGCTCCTACAATGAGCAGTTCTTC.

This clone was recorded only once. This same CDR3 is encoded by further DNA sequences in the sample. This sequence joins TRBV30 and TRBJ2-7; D not certain. The germline gives CDR1 GTSNPN, CDR2 SVGIG (reference sequence). This CDR3 has 13 residues. V shed 0 bases and J shed 0 bases, with 6 bases lying between them. The DNA for the CDR3 is TGTGCCTGGAGTGTGGCAGGCTCCTACGAGCAGTACTTC. Translation gives CAWSVAGSYEQYF.

This clone was found once. The chain couples TRBV5-1 to TRBJ2-7, with 7 positions matching TRBD1. V shed 0 bases and J 8 bases; nucleotides not matched to a gene: 5. This CDR3 comprises 13 residues. The V gene's germline CDR1 is SGHRS and CDR2 YFSETQ. In DNA form, the CDR3 reads TGCGCCAGCAGCTTGGGGGGACAGATAAAGCAGTACTTC. Its protein is CASSLGGQIKQYF.

The genes are TRBV19 and TRBJ2-7, with D tentatively TRBD1 (6 bases). CDR3 length: 14 residues. Trimming stripped 3 bases from V and 2 bases from J, with 11 bases between. Germline V gives CDR1 LNHDA, CDR2 SQIVND (reference sequence). DNA of the CDR3: TGTGCCAGTAGTATCCAGACAGGACCCTACGAGCAGTACTTC. Protein sequence: CASSIQTGPYEQYF.

The V gene is TRBV7-8, the J gene TRBJ2-2; the D call may be TRBD1 or TRBD2 (5 bases each). The ends were cut back, 5 bases at V and 5 bases at J, with 18 bases in the middle. The CDR3 runs to 16 residues. CDR1 is SGHVS and CDR2 is FQNEAQ in the germline V gene. The CDR3 bases are TGTGCCAGCAGCCCCCACCGGGGACGAGGGACCGGGGAGCTGTTTTTT. Translating gives CASSPHRGRGTGELFF.

V is TRBV27 and J is TRBJ2-5; 10 bases match TRBD1. Germline V lookup: CDR1 MNHEY, CDR2 SMNVEV (reference sequence). CDR3 length: 15 residues. J gave up 5 bases and V 5 bases, and 8 bases lay outside the gene matches. DNA for the CDR3: TGTGCCAGCAGTCTGACAGGGGGCTTCGGGGAGACCCAGTACTTC. Protein sequence: CASSLTGGFGETQYF.

This chain connects TRBV29-1 to TRBJ2-1, with D possibly matching TRBD1 (6 bases). The CDR3 consists of 14 residues. The germline V and J ends were trimmed by 7 bases and 8 bases, with 21 bases remaining between them. CDR1 is SQVTM, CDR2 ANQGSEA, per germline. The CDR3 loop reads CSAETQGLLDEQFF. The CDR3, as DNA: TGCAGCGCCGAGACACAGGGTTTGTTAGATGAGCAGTTCTTC.

V and J are TRBV10-2 and TRBJ1-6; 7 bases map to TRBD1. This CDR3 has 15 residues. Germline V lookup: CDR1 WSHSY, CDR2 SAAADI. The junction had 7 bases not matched to a gene; V was cut back by 3 bases and J by 8 bases. The CDR3, as DNA: TGCGCCAGCAGTGACACAGGGGTAGGGTATTCACCCCTCCACTTT. This codes for CASSDTGVGYSPLHF.

The chain employs TRBV7-9 and TRBJ1-4; maybe TRBD1 (5 bases). Germline-derived CDR1 and CDR2 are SEHNR and FQNEAQ (reference sequence). V was pared by 5 bases and J by 7 bases, with 14 bases between. CDR3 size: 14 residues. In nucleotides, the CDR3 is TGTGCCAGCAGCCAGCCCGGGGCGATTGAAAAACTGTTTTTT. Protein sequence: CASSQPGAIEKLFF.

In the case of this clone: A much larger clone differs by one base, so this may be a read error. CDR3 protein: CASSLGLYEQYF. In DNA, the CDR3 is TGTGCCAGCAGCTTGGGGCTCTACGAGCAGTACTTC. The chain couples TRBV5-5 to TRBJ2-7; no clear D. Germline CDR1 reads SGHKS; CDR2 reads YYEKEE (reference sequence). Trimming cost V 0 bases and J 3 bases, with 4 bases left between them. This CDR3 has 12 amino acids.

The V call is TRBV6-6, the J call TRBJ2-7; D gene ambiguous. The CDR3 extends over 12 amino acids. Germline assignment: CDR1 MNHNY and CDR2 SVGAGI (reference sequence). Trimming cost V 4 bases and J 4 bases, with 8 bases left between them. CDR3 protein: CASSSTLYEQYF. CDR3 nucleotide sequence: TGTGCCAGCAGTTCGACCCTTTACGAGCAGTACTTC.

This chain joins TRBV27 and TRBJ1-5; perhaps TRBD1 as D (6 bases). In germline, CDR1 is MNHEY, CDR2 SMNVEV (reference sequence). This CDR3 region has 19 residues. V lost 4 bases to trimming and J lost 2 bases, with 24 bases between them. CDR3 bases: TGTGCCAGCAGTTCCCTGGGCCCGGCAGGGGTTTTGGGCAATCAGCCCCAGCATTTT. It translates to CASSSLGPAGVLGNQPQHF.

The chain recombines TRBV27 with TRBJ2-7, with D tentatively TRBD1 or TRBD2 (5 bases each). V was shortened by 4 bases and J by 3 bases, with 13 bases between the two germline ends. This CDR3 contains 14 residues. Germline assignment: CDR1 MNHEY and CDR2 SMNVEV (reference sequence). CDR3 region: CASSYIPGLYEQYF. The CDR3 bases are TGTGCCAGCAGTTATATCCCGGGGCTCTACGAGCAGTACTTC.

The V call is TRBV6-5, the J call TRBJ1-6, with 9 bases that match TRBD1. The CDR3 runs to 15 residues. Unmatched junction bases numbered 6, after V lost 7 bases and J lost 5 bases. Germline V lookup: CDR1 MNHEY, CDR2 SVGAGI. The CDR3 sequence is CASTRGTGNNSPLHF. CDR3 coding DNA: TGTGCCAGCACTAGAGGGACAGGGAATAATTCACCCCTCCACTTT.

This chain uses TRBV11-2 with TRBJ1-1, with D hard to call. Per germline, CDR1 SGHAT and CDR2 FQNNGV. With 3 bases removed from V and 3 bases from J, the gap between germline ends came to 8 bases. The CDR3 has 13 amino acids. This CDR3 reads CASSLYVDTEAFF. CDR3 nucleotide sequence: TGTGCCAGCAGCTTGTACGTAGACACTGAAGCTTTCTTT.

V and J are TRBV5-5 and TRBJ1-2; D is possibly TRBD1 (5 bases). The V gene's germline CDR1 is SGHKS and CDR2 YYEKEE (reference sequence). CDR3 length: 13 amino acids. V was cut by 0 bases and J by 6 bases, with 9 bases left in between. This CDR3 is CASSLVGPDGYTF. For the CDR3, the DNA is TGTGCCAGCAGCTTGGTGGGGCCGGATGGCTACACCTTC.

This chain uses TRBV13 with TRBJ2-5, with 14 bases matching TRBD2. The V and J ends lost 5 bases and 5 bases, in that order; junction bases with no gene match: 4. Germline CDR1 and CDR2: PRHDT and FYEKMQ (reference sequence). The CDR3 totals 15 residues. CDR3 DNA sequence: TGTGCCAGCAGCCCGGGACTAGCGGGAGCTGAGACCCAGTACTTC. Residues: CASSPGLAGAETQYF.

This clone was recorded a few times. The V call is TRBV7-3, the J call TRBJ2-7; no definite D call. The V end was cut by 2 bases, the J end by 2 bases, with 4 bases between. The CDR3 is 12 residues long. CDR1 and CDR2 from the germline V gene are SGHTA and FQGTGA. The CDR3 DNA is TGTGCCAGCAGCTTATACCCCTACGAGCAGTACTTC. It encodes CASSLYPYEQYF.

This clone has a single count. The gene calls are TRBV5-1 and TRBJ1-4; D is possibly TRBD1 (6 bases). CDR1 SGHRS and CDR2 YFSETQ come from the germline V gene. V lost 7 bases and J lost 0, with 19 bases in between. The CDR3 consists of 17 residues. This CDR3 is CASARTAISATNEKLFF. In nucleotides, the CDR3 is TGCGCCAGCGCCCGGACAGCGATTTCTGCAACTAATGAAAAACTGTTTTTT.